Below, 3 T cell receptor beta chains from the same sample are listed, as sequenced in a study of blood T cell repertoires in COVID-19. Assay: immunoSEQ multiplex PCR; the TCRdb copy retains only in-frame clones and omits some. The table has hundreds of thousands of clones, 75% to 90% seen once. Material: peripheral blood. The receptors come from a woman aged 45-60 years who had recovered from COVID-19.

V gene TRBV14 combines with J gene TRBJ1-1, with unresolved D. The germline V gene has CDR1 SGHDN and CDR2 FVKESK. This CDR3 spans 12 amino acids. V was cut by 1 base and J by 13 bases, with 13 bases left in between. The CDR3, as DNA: TGTGCCAGCAGCCAAGTAGCGGGATCCGGTTTCTTT. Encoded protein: CASSQVAGSGFF. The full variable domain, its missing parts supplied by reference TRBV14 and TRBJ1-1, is EAGVTQFPSHSVIEKGQTVTLRCDPISGHDNLYWYRRVMGKEIKFLLHFVKESKQDESGMPNNRFLAERTGGTYSTLKVQPAELEDSGVYFCASSQVAGSGFFGQGTRLTVV.

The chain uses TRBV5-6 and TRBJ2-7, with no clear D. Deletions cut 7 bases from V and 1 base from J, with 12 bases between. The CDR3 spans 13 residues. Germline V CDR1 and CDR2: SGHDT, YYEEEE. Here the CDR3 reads CASFNLHSYEQYF. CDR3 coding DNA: TGTGCCAGCTTTAATTTACATTCCTACGAGCAGTACTTC. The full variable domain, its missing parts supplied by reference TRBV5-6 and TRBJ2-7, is DAGVTQSPTHLIKTRGQQVTLRCSPKSGHDTVSWYQQALGQGPQFIFQYYEEEERQRGNFPDRFSGHQFPNYSSELNVNALLLGDSALYLCASFNLHSYEQYFGPGTRLTVT.

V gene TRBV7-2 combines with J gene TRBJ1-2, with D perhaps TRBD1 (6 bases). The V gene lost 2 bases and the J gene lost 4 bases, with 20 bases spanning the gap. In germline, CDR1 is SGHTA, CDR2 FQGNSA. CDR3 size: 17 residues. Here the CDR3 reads CASSLRAMDSATYGYTF. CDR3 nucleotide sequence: TGTGCCAGCAGCTTAAGGGCTATGGACAGCGCTACCTATGGCTACACCTTC.